These T cell receptor beta chains were read from a single sample in a study of control samples from healthy donors and cancer patients. Produced via immunoSEQ multiplex PCR; TCRdb's table is partial and in-frame only. This table has tens of thousands of clones, approximately 95% appearing once. The source material was blood. The source is a woman in her twenties or thirties in good health. CDR3s include the opening cysteine and the closing phenylalanine or tryptophan. Fields, in order: clone size, D gene, J gene, V gene, CDR3 protein, CDR3 DNA. The D gene is left open where the match is weak. Part of the rows lack a size; the others show once, few, many or a class for expanded clones.

>NA|NA|TRBJ2-5|TRBV20-1
CSASFLGGAETQYF
TGCAGTGCTAGTTTCCTAGGGGGGGCAGAGACCCAGTACTTC
>once|NA|TRBJ1-1|TRBV12-5
CASGLSGTEAFF
TGTGCTAGTGGTTTGTCGGGGACTGAAGCTTTCTTT
>NA|NA|TRBJ2-6|TRBV5-1
CASSLGPGAMGANVLTF
TGCGCCAGCAGCTTGGGACCGGGGGCAATGGGGGCCAACGTCCTGACTTTC
>once|NA|TRBJ1-5|TRBV19
CASSPLDSFQPQHF
TGTGCCAGTAGCCCTTTAGACAGTTTTCAGCCCCAGCATTTT
>NA|TRBD2|TRBJ2-1|TRBV27
CASSSRTSGVHNEQFF
TGTGCCAGCAGTTCACGGACTAGCGGGGTGCACAATGAGCAGTTCTTC
>NA|NA|TRBJ2-5|TRBV19
CASSRGLVGETQYF
TGTGCCAGTAGTCGTGGGTTGGTTGGAGAGACCCAGTACTTC
>NA|NA|TRBJ2-1|TRBV4-1
CASSQDHSSTPREQFF
TGCGCCAGCAGCCAAGATCATAGCTCCACTCCCCGTGAGCAGTTCTTC
>NA|NA|TRBJ1-1|TRBV12-3/TRBV12-4
CASSLRTEAFF
TGTGCCAGCAGTTTACGAACTGAAGCTTTCTTT
>NA|NA|TRBJ2-1|TRBV28
CASSPGRRNEQFF
TGTGCCAGCAGCCCGGGTAGGAGGAATGAGCAGTTCTTC
>NA|TRBD2|TRBJ2-2|TRBV5-1
CASSLEGGSGELFF
TGCGCCAGCAGCTTGGAGGGAGGGTCCGGGGAGCTGTTTTTT
>NA|TRBD1|TRBJ1-5|TRBV27
CASSPGQGGRQPQHF
TGTGCCAGCAGTCCGGGACAGGGAGGGAGGCAGCCCCAGCATTTT
>NA|NA|TRBJ2-1|TRBV12-3/TRBV12-4
CASAPPTRGQFF
TGTGCCAGCGCACCTCCCACGAGGGGGCAGTTCTTC
>once|NA|TRBJ1-2|TRBV6-5
CASSWGEGAHRSYTF
TGTGCCAGCTCTTGGGGGGAAGGGGCCCATAGGAGCTACACCTTC
>NA|NA|TRBJ1-5|TRBV24-1
CATSEKRQNQPQHF
TGTGCCACCAGTGAAAAGAGACAGAATCAGCCCCAGCATTTT
>NA|NA|TRBJ1-6|TRBV11-2
CASTQGLMGSPLHF
TGTGCCAGCACCCAGGGTCTAATGGGTTCACCCCTCCACTTT
>NA|TRBD2|TRBJ2-1|TRBV19
CASRAGTSGGSSYNEQFF
TGTGCCAGTAGGGCCGGGACTAGCGGGGGGAGCTCCTACAATGAGCAGTTCTTC
>NA|NA|TRBJ2-7|TRBV27
CASSFVAGNEQYF
TGTGCCAGCAGTTTTGTTGCAGGGAACGAGCAGTACTTC
>NA|NA|TRBJ2-3|TRBV15
CATSLRDGPSDF
TGTGCCACCAGCCTACGGGACGGACCTTCGGATTTT
>NA|TRBD1|TRBJ1-1|TRBV6-5
CASITGADTEAFF
TGTGCTTCCATTACAGGGGCGGACACTGAAGCTTTCTTT
>NA|NA|TRBJ2-1|TRBV5-4
CASSFEWNEQFF
TGTGCCAGCAGCTTTGAGTGGAATGAGCAGTTCTTC
>NA|NA|TRBJ2-5|TRBV19
CARGMGGGRETQYF
TGTGCCCGCGGGATGGGAGGGGGCCGGGAGACCCAGTACTTC
>NA|NA|TRBJ2-7|TRBV7-7
CASSTAVGDSYEQYF
TGTGCTAGCAGCACAGCAGTCGGGGACTCCTACGAGCAGTACTTC
>once|TRBD1|TRBJ1-5|TRBV7-3
CASSLMGDRAPRQPQHF
TGTGCCAGCAGCTTAATGGGGGACAGGGCCCCTAGACAGCCCCAGCATTTT
>NA|NA|TRBJ2-2|TRBV12-3/TRBV12-4
CASSLGTGELFF
TGTGCCAGCAGTTTGGGCACCGGGGAGCTGTTTTTT
>once|NA|TRBJ2-1|TRBV7-9
CASSPPAGRSYNEQFF
TGTGCCAGCAGCCCCCCCGCGGGCCGCTCCTACAATGAGCAGTTCTTC
>once|NA|TRBJ1-4|TRBV28
CASSLLAESNEKLFF
TGTGCCAGCAGTTTACTGGCAGAAAGTAATGAAAAACTGTTTTTT
>NA|TRBD2|TRBJ2-3|TRBV28
CASSLGTSGTKSTDTQYF
TGTGCCAGCAGCCTCGGGACTAGCGGGACCAAGAGCACAGATACGCAGTATTTT
>once|NA|TRBJ1-4|TRBV20-1
CSASSGGNNEKLFF
TGCAGTGCTAGTTCGGGGGGCAATAATGAAAAACTGTTTTTT
>NA|TRBD2|TRBJ2-1|TRBV25-1
CASSKSGSSYNEQFF
TGTGCCAGCAGTAAAAGCGGGAGCTCCTACAATGAGCAGTTCTTC
>NA|NA|TRBJ2-3|TRBV18
CASSQPHQRAALTDTQYF
TGTGCCAGCTCACAACCGCATCAGCGGGCGGCCCTCACAGATACGCAGTATTTT
>NA|TRBD2|TRBJ2-5|TRBV28
CASIRAGAWQETQYF
TGTGCCAGCATCCGGGCGGGAGCGTGGCAAGAGACCCAGTACTTC
>NA|NA|TRBJ2-2|TRBV4-1
CASSQDWGRTVANTGELFF
TGCGCCAGCAGCCAAGATTGGGGGAGGACAGTCGCGAACACCGGGGAGCTGTTTTTT
>NA|NA|TRBJ2-2|TRBV11-2
CASSPWRAGLNTGELFF
TGTGCCAGCAGCCCCTGGCGGGCAGGTTTAAACACCGGGGAGCTGTTTTTT
>once|TRBD1|TRBJ2-1|TRBV5-1
CASSQGQGYYNEQFF
TGCGCCAGCAGCCAGGGACAGGGGTATTACAATGAGCAGTTCTTC
>NA|TRBD1|TRBJ2-7|TRBV11-2
CASRITGTGLHEQYF
TGTGCCAGCAGGATAACCGGGACAGGGCTCCACGAGCAGTACTTC
>few|NA|TRBJ2-7|TRBV6-6
CASSLSHEQYF
TGTGCCAGCAGCCTTTCCCACGAGCAGTACTTC
>NA|TRBD1|TRBJ2-3|TRBV19
CASSPLLGQGADTQYF
TGTGCCAGTAGTCCCCTGTTGGGACAGGGGGCAGATACGCAGTATTTT
>NA|NA|TRBJ2-5|TRBV6-1
CASSEAGGTQETQYF
TGTGCCAGCAGTGAAGCCGGGGGCACCCAAGAGACCCAGTACTTC
>NA|NA|TRBJ1-2|TRBV28
CASSSIGTALNYGYTF
TGTGCCAGCAGTTCTATCGGGACGGCGCTTAACTATGGCTACACCTTC
>NA|NA|TRBJ2-2|TRBV6-1
CASSEWLPGELFF
TGTGCCAGCAGTGAATGGCTTCCCGGGGAGCTGTTTTTT
>few|NA|TRBJ2-7|TRBV7-9
CASSLVGGLGDEQYF
TGTGCCAGCAGCTTAGTTGGCGGGCTGGGGGACGAGCAGTACTTC
>once|NA|TRBJ1-1|TRBV7-8
CASKGRENTEAFF
TGTGCCAGCAAGGGCAGGGAGAACACTGAAGCTTTCTTT
>once|NA|TRBJ1-1|TRBV30
CAWSARNTEAFF
TGTGCCTGGAGTGCTAGGAACACTGAAGCTTTCTTT
>NA|NA|TRBJ2-3|TRBV7-3
CASSLTGRGSDTQYF
TGTGCCAGCAGCTTAACTGGTCGGGGTTCAGATACGCAGTATTTT
>NA|TRBD2|TRBJ2-1|TRBV4-1
CASSQIFTGGNEQFF
TGCGCCAGCAGCCAAATATTTACGGGGGGCAATGAGCAGTTCTTC
>NA|NA|TRBJ2-2|TRBV5-8
CASSWRGSGELFF
TGTGCCAGCAGCTGGAGGGGATCCGGGGAGCTGTTTTTT
>NA|TRBD1|TRBJ1-5|TRBV28
CASSQGGYSNQPQHF
TGTGCCAGCTCGCAGGGGGGCTATAGCAATCAGCCCCAGCATTTT
>NA|TRBD2|TRBJ2-1|TRBV5-5
CASSFSAGGPKNEQFF
TGTGCCAGCAGCTTCTCTGCGGGAGGGCCGAAGAATGAGCAGTTCTTC
>once|NA|TRBJ1-1|TRBV28
CASSWGDLNTEAFF
TGTGCCAGCAGCTGGGGGGACCTGAACACTGAAGCTTTCTTT
>NA|TRBD2|TRBJ2-7|TRBV11-2
CASKLAGPPYEQYF
TGTGCCAGCAAACTAGCGGGACCCCCCTACGAGCAGTACTTC
>NA|NA|TRBJ1-2|TRBV5-4
CASTPGTPGYGYTF
TGTGCCAGCACCCCGGGGACCCCGGGGTATGGCTACACCTTC
>NA|TRBD1|TRBJ1-2|TRBV28
CASSRISDRIGGYTF
TGTGCCAGCAGTCGAATATCGGACAGGATAGGGGGCTACACCTTC
>NA|NA|TRBJ1-5|TRBV27
CASSEAGANQPQHF
TGTGCCAGCAGTGAAGCGGGGGCCAATCAGCCCCAGCATTTT
>NA|TRBD1|TRBJ1-2|TRBV7-8
CASSLATGGSTNYGYTF
TGTGCCAGCAGCTTAGCGACAGGGGGATCGACTAACTATGGCTACACCTTC
>once|NA|TRBJ1-1|TRBV24-1
CATVTEDTEAFF
TGTGCCACCGTAACAGAGGACACTGAAGCTTTCTTT